This TCR beta chain stems from a study of blood T cell repertoires in COVID-19. For the study at large: Collection of acute and convalescent COVID-19 samples took place in the United States, Italy and Spain.

The germline V and J ends were trimmed by 5 bases and 0 bases, with 11 bases remaining between them. This CDR3 has 14 residues. The germline V gene encodes CDR1 SEHNR and CDR2 FQNEAQ (reference sequence). The Seattle patients joined while their infection was active and were tracked longitudinally afterward. Assay used: immunoSEQ multiplex PCR; TCRdb lists only in-frame clones, some missing. The data hold around 76,000 clones, with around 83% observed a single time. The rearrangement joins TRBV7-9 to TRBJ2-7, with D perhaps matching TRBD2 (6 bases). This clonotype originated in a man aged 25 to 45 with COVID-19, enrolled during active disease. Material: peripheral blood. Here the CDR3 DNA reads TGTGCCAGCAGCCGGGACTGGAGCTCCTACGAGCAGTACTTC. Protein sequence: CASSRDWSSYEQYF. Combining the CDR3 with reference TRBV7-9 and TRBJ2-7 gives the whole variable domain DTGVSQNPRHKITKRGQNVTFRCDPISEHNRLYWYRQTLGQGPEFLTYFQNEAQLEKSRLLSDRFSAERPKGSFSTLEIQRTEQGDSAMYLCASSRDWSSYEQYFGPGTRLTVT.